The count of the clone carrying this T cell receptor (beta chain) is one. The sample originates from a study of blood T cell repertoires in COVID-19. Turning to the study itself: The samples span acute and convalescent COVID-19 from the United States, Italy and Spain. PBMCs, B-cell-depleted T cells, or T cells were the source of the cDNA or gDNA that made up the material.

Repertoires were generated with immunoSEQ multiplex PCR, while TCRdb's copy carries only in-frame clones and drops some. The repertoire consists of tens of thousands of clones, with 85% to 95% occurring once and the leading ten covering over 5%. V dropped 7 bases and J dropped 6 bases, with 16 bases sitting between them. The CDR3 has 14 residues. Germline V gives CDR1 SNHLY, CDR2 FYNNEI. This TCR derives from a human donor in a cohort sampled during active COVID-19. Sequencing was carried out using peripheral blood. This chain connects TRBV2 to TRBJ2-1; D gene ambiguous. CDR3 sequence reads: CASKRLERSNEQFF. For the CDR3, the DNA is TGTGCCAGCAAGAGGCTCGAACGGAGCAATGAGCAGTTCTTC.